Following are 31 T cell receptor beta chains from one sample sequenced in a study of identifying expanded T cells in peripheral blood. Assay: immunoSEQ multiplex PCR; the TCRdb copy retains only in-frame clones and omits some. This sample carries around 120,000 clones, 80% to 90% of them seen once, and the ten largest clones take around 17%. What was sequenced was blood. The receptors were sampled from a person between 18 and 70 years old in good health.

This clone has a handful of counts. The chain links TRBV10-3 to TRBJ2-7; TRBD2 matches 7 bases. Germline CDR1 is ENHRY and CDR2 is SYGVKD. V dropped 8 bases and J dropped 5; count of bases not matched to a gene: 12. The CDR3 has 14 amino acids. CDR3 in amino acids: CAIRPIDAGDEQYF. CDR3 DNA: TGTGCCATCCGACCAATCGACGCGGGGGACGAGCAGTACTTC.

The chain joins TRBV6-5 to TRBJ2-5; TRBD2 matches 11 bases. V shed 5 bases and J 10 bases; nucleotides not matched to a gene: 6. Germline assignment: CDR1 MNHEY and CDR2 SVGAGI. The CDR3 sequence is 13 residues long. The CDR3 here is CASSQTSGALQYF. CDR3 nucleotides: TGTGCCAGCAGTCAGACTAGCGGGGCCCTCCAGTACTTC.

The chain recombines TRBV5-4 with TRBJ1-1; D unresolved. Trimming stripped 3 bases from V and 8 bases from J, with 11 bases between. This CDR3 is 12 amino acids long. The germline CDR1 and CDR2 sequences are SGHNT and YYREEE (reference sequence). CDR3 nucleotides: TGTGCCAGCAGCTCGGGCCTTAGGGAAGCTTTCTTT. Translated, it gives CASSSGLREAFF.

The sample holds one count of this clone. J is TRBJ2-3 and V is TRBV19; TRBD1 agrees at 11 bases. The J segment lost 6 bases and the V segment lost 6 bases, leaving 5 bases of the junction unmatched. This CDR3 has 14 amino acids. Germline V CDR1 and CDR2: LNHDA, SQIVND (reference sequence). CDR3 amino acids: CASSLDRGPDTQYF. Written as DNA, the CDR3 is TGTGCCAGTAGCTTGGACAGGGGGCCGGATACGCAGTATTTT. Based on the CDR3 plus reference TRBV19 and TRBJ2-3, the full variable domain is DGGITQSPKYLFRKEGQNVTLSCEQNLNHDAMYWYRQDPGQGLRLIYYSQIVNDFQKGDIAEGYSVSREKKESFPLTVTSAQKNPTAFYLCASSLDRGPDTQYFGPGTRLTVL.

The chain employs TRBV7-9 and TRBJ1-6; 7 positions match TRBD1. This CDR3 contains 16 residues. The V gene end was trimmed by 4 bases and the J gene end by 9 bases; junction bases not matched to a gene: 12. Germline values: CDR1 SEHNR, CDR2 FQNEAQ (reference sequence). The DNA of the CDR3 is TGTGCCAGCAGCTCCCAACGCAGGGGGAGTAGTTCACCCCTCCACTTT. Protein: CASSSQRRGSSSPLHF.

Only one count was recorded for this clone. The J gene is TRBJ1-1, the V gene TRBV29-1; maybe TRBD1 (6 bases). The CDR3 covers 14 residues. The germline V and J ends were trimmed by 7 bases and 2 bases, with 17 bases remaining between them. Looked up from germline, CDR1 is SQVTM and CDR2 is ANQGSEA. CDR3 residues: CSAGGRPGNTEAFF. Here the CDR3 DNA reads TGCAGCGCCGGGGGCAGGCCAGGAAACACTGAAGCTTTCTTT.

V and J are TRBV6-5 and TRBJ1-2; D unclear. CDR1 and CDR2 (germline): MNHEY, SVGAGI. This CDR3 spans 13 amino acids. The ends were cut back, 6 bases at V and 7 bases at J, with 15 bases in the middle. CDR3 sequence reads: CASSLPGLGGYTF. CDR3 sequence (DNA): TGTGCCAGCAGCCTCCCAGGTCTGGGTGGCTACACCTTC.

The chain uses TRBV5-6 and TRBJ1-3; D is possibly TRBD1 (5 bases). Germline V CDR1 and CDR2: SGHDT, YYEEEE. V was cut by 3 bases and J by 0 bases, with 22 bases left in between. The CDR3 consists of 19 residues. The CDR3 reads CASSSLMKIEQDSGNTIYF. For the CDR3, the DNA is TGTGCCAGCAGCTCCCTAATGAAAATAGAACAGGACTCTGGAAACACCATATATTTT.

This chain joins TRBV18 and TRBJ1-2, with 11 positions matching TRBD1. Germline CDR1 reads KGHSH; CDR2 reads LQKENI. V lost 6 bases, J lost 8 bases, and 11 bases stayed unmatched. The CDR3 sequence is 15 residues long. CDR3 coding DNA: TGTGCCAGCTCCCAACAAAAGGGACAGGGGGAAGGCTACACCTTC. Protein sequence: CASSQQKGQGEGYTF.

The chain recombines TRBV7-7 with TRBJ2-7; 11 bases line up with TRBD2. The CDR3 covers 15 residues. The ends lost 5 bases at V and 7 bases at J; junction bases unmatched: 10. Germline V lookup: CDR1 SSHAT, CDR2 FNYEAQ (reference sequence). In nucleotides, the CDR3 is TGTGCCAGCAGCCCGGGACTAGCGGTAATGTGGGAGCAGTACTTC. Its translation is CASSPGLAVMWEQYF.

This chain connects TRBV7-2 to TRBJ2-7; D uncertain. The CDR3 is made up of 16 amino acids. The V end lost 5 bases, the J end lost 0 bases, and 17 bases lay between the germline ends. Germline V gene sequence: CDR1 SGHTA, CDR2 FQGNSA. The CDR3 loop is CASSDPGGTLSYEQYF. For the CDR3, the DNA is TGTGCCAGCAGCGATCCCGGTGGCACCCTCTCCTACGAGCAGTACTTC.

The rearrangement links TRBV2 to TRBJ2-3; 8 bases map to TRBD2. The J segment lost 4 bases and the V segment lost 10 bases, leaving 1 base of the junction unmatched. Germline CDR1 is SNHLY and CDR2 is FYNNEI. This CDR3 is 11 amino acids long. CDR3 region: CATRGADTQYF. The DNA for the CDR3 is TGTGCCACGCGGGGGGCAGATACGCAGTATTTT.

The chain links TRBV10-3 to TRBJ2-7; 8 bases agree with TRBD2. The CDR3 length is 16 residues. V was clipped by 6 bases and J by 0 bases; unmatched bases: 10. Germline V gene lookup returns CDR1 ENHRY and CDR2 SYGVKD. CDR3 loop: CAISGGVRFSSYEQYF. The DNA of the CDR3 is TGTGCCATCAGCGGGGGGGTGCGCTTTAGCTCCTACGAGCAGTACTTC.

This chain links TRBV7-2 with TRBJ1-1; D gene ambiguous. V lost 2 bases to trimming and J lost 4 bases, with 8 bases between them. The CDR3 runs to 13 residues. Germline V lookup: CDR1 SGHTA, CDR2 FQGNSA. The CDR3 nucleotides are TGTGCCAGCAGCTTACGACGGGGCACTGAAGCTTTCTTT. This encodes CASSLRRGTEAFF.

The rearrangement uses TRBV28 and TRBJ1-6, with 7 bases that match TRBD1. CDR3 size: 15 residues. From germline, CDR1 is MDHEN and CDR2 SYDVKM. Losses at the gene ends were 5 bases for V and 6 bases for J; bases not matched to a gene: 7. CDR3 sequence reads: CASSPQRQGNSPLHF. DNA for the CDR3: TGTGCCAGCAGTCCCCAAAGACAGGGTAATTCACCCCTCCACTTT.

The table lists this clone with a count of one. The V gene is TRBV5-6, the J gene TRBJ2-3, with a possible D match to TRBD2 (6 bases). V was clipped by 7 bases and J by 6 bases, with 27 bases between them. Germline-derived CDR1 and CDR2 are SGHDT and YYEEEE. The CDR3 runs 17 residues. The chain's CDR3 is CASSPGAGFLVLDTQYF. The CDR3, as DNA: TGTGCCAGCTCCCCTGGGGCGGGATTCCTGGTCTTGGATACGCAGTATTTT.

V and J are TRBV18 and TRBJ2-2; a possible D gene is TRBD2 (5 bases). The CDR3 has 16 residues. The germline V gene encodes CDR1 KGHSH and CDR2 LQKENI. The ends were cut back, 3 bases at V and 9 bases at J, with 20 bases in the middle. The DNA of the CDR3 is TGTGCCAGCTCACCCGTGTTGAGAGGGAACACATGGGAGCTGTTTTTT. This encodes CASSPVLRGNTWELFF.

This clone was observed a single time. The rearrangement joins TRBV5-1 to TRBJ2-2, with 8 positions matching TRBD2. Germline-derived CDR1 and CDR2 are SGHRS and YFSETQ. The CDR3 sequence is 16 residues long. Unmatched junction bases numbered 8, after V lost 0 bases and J lost 7 bases. DNA of the CDR3: TGCGCCAGCAGCTTGGCGGGGGGGCCTCGAAACGGGGAGCTGTTTTTT. Its protein is CASSLAGGPRNGELFF.

The chain uses TRBV7-9 and TRBJ1-5, with D hard to call. Germline loops: CDR1 SEHNR, CDR2 FQNEAQ (reference sequence). The CDR3 is made up of 13 amino acids. Trimming left V 5 bases short and J 6 bases short, with 11 bases between. CDR3 sequence (DNA): TGTGCCAGCAGCCAATCGGAAGTTCAGCCCCAGCATTTT. Translating it yields CASSQSEVQPQHF.

This clone was counted only a few times. V and J are TRBV25-1 and TRBJ1-5, with D maybe TRBD1 (5 bases). Germline values: CDR1 MGHDK, CDR2 SYGVNS. This CDR3 has 13 residues. Trimming cost V 6 bases and J 1 base, with 7 bases left between them. CDR3 residues: CASSRDSNQPQHF. The DNA for the CDR3 is TGTGCCAGCAGCCGGGACAGCAATCAGCCCCAGCATTTT.

The chain combines TRBV27 with TRBJ2-7, with 12 bases matching TRBD2. With V trimmed by 2 bases and J by 0 bases, 2 bases remained unmatched. The CDR3 extends over 16 amino acids. Germline V gene sequence: CDR1 MNHEY, CDR2 SMNVEV (reference sequence). CDR3 amino acids: CASSLTSGGTSYEQYF. CDR3 sequence (DNA): TGTGCCAGCAGTTTAACTAGCGGGGGGACCTCCTACGAGCAGTACTTC.

The chain employs TRBV5-1 and TRBJ2-5, with unresolved D. The length of the CDR3 is 14 residues. Deletions cut 0 bases from V and 1 base from J, with 7 bases between. Per the germline V gene, CDR1 is SGHRS and CDR2 is YFSETQ. The CDR3 DNA reads TGCGCCAGCAGCTTGGGCAGATTCCAAGAGACCCAGTACTTC. Translated, it gives CASSLGRFQETQYF.

This clone was counted a single time. V and J are TRBV9 and TRBJ2-7, with 8 bases identical to TRBD1. Germline values: CDR1 SGDLS, CDR2 YYNGEE. Losses at the gene ends were 3 bases for V and 7 bases for J; bases not matched to a gene: 9. The length of the CDR3 is 14 residues. CDR3 residues: CASSARIDRGEQYF. CDR3 DNA sequence: TGTGCCAGCAGCGCCCGAATCGACAGGGGTGAGCAGTACTTC. The complete variable domain, with remaining parts taken from reference TRBV9 and TRBJ2-7, reads DSGVTQTPKHLITATGQRVTLRCSPRSGDLSVYWYQQSLDQGLQFLIQYYNGEERAKGNILERFSAQQFPDLHSELNLSSLELGDSALYFCASSARIDRGEQYFGPGTRLTVT.

This clone was seen more than once but under ten times. This chain connects TRBV7-2 to TRBJ2-5; 15 nucleotides agree with TRBD2. Germline V gene data show CDR1 as SGHTA and CDR2 as FQGNSA. The CDR3 covers 16 residues. The V gene end was trimmed by 5 bases and the J gene end by 5 bases; junction bases not matched to a gene: 6. CDR3 in DNA: TGTGCCAGCAGCCCTTGGACTAGCGGGGGGGCGGAGACCCAGTACTTC. Translation: CASSPWTSGGAETQYF.

The V call is TRBV6-6, the J call TRBJ2-3, with a weak D call TRBD2 (5 bases). V was shortened by 0 bases and J by 1 base, with 5 bases between the two germline ends. The CDR3 has 14 residues. The germline gives CDR1 MNHNY, CDR2 SVGAGI (reference sequence). The CDR3 is CASSYSEGTDTQYF. CDR3 bases: TGTGCCAGCAGTTACTCGGAGGGCACAGATACGCAGTATTTT.

V usage is TRBV19 and J usage is TRBJ2-1; 10 bases map to TRBD1. The germline V gene encodes CDR1 LNHDA and CDR2 SQIVND (reference sequence). CDR3 size: 16 residues. V lost 2 bases, J lost 2 bases, and 3 bases stayed unmatched. The CDR3 sequence: CASSIWDRGPYNEQFF. Written as DNA, the CDR3 is TGTGCCAGTAGTATATGGGACAGGGGACCCTACAATGAGCAGTTCTTC.

V and J are TRBV18 and TRBJ2-2; D gene unclear. Trimming removed 3 bases from V and 5 bases from J, with 4 bases in between. Germline loops: CDR1 KGHSH, CDR2 LQKENI. The CDR3 spans 12 residues. The chain's CDR3 is CASSPRTGELFF. As DNA, the CDR3 is TGTGCCAGCTCACCTCGAACCGGGGAGCTGTTTTTT.

This rearrangement joins TRBV2 to TRBJ2-7; tentatively, D is TRBD2 (5 bases). CDR3 length equals 13 residues. The germline V gene encodes CDR1 SNHLY and CDR2 FYNNEI. V was cut by 0 bases and J by 6 bases, with 9 bases left in between. CDR3 DNA: TGTGCCAGCAGTGAAGCATCTCGGGGCGAGCAGTACTTC. It specifies CASSEASRGEQYF.

This rearrangement joins TRBV7-8 to TRBJ2-1; 7 nucleotides match TRBD2. The CDR3 is 15 residues long. CDR1 and CDR2 from the germline V gene are SGHVS and FQNEAQ. V dropped 8 bases and J dropped 4; count of bases not matched to a gene: 11. The DNA for the CDR3 is TGTGCCAGCGATGTAGGGCTAGCGGCTTACAATGAGCAGTTCTTC. This gives the protein CASDVGLAAYNEQFF.

This clone was recorded only once. The chain links TRBV19 to TRBJ2-4, with TRBD1 matching 8 bases. Germline V CDR1 and CDR2: LNHDA, SQIVND (reference sequence). The trim removed 6 bases at V and 8 bases at J, leaving 18 bases unmatched. The CDR3 runs to 17 residues. CDR3 sequence reads: CASSPLIGTGGGDIQYF. The DNA for the CDR3 is TGTGCCAGTAGCCCTTTAATCGGGACAGGCGGCGGGGACATTCAGTACTTC.

The J gene is TRBJ2-4, the V gene TRBV29-1; D may be TRBD1 or TRBD2 (6 bases each). The CDR3 spans 18 residues. The V gene's germline CDR1 is SQVTM and CDR2 ANQGSEA. CDR3 in DNA: TGCAGATGGAGGGGCCCAGGGGTAAAAACCTGGGAAGAAAACATTCAGTACTTC. It yields the protein CRWRGPGVKTWEENIQYF.